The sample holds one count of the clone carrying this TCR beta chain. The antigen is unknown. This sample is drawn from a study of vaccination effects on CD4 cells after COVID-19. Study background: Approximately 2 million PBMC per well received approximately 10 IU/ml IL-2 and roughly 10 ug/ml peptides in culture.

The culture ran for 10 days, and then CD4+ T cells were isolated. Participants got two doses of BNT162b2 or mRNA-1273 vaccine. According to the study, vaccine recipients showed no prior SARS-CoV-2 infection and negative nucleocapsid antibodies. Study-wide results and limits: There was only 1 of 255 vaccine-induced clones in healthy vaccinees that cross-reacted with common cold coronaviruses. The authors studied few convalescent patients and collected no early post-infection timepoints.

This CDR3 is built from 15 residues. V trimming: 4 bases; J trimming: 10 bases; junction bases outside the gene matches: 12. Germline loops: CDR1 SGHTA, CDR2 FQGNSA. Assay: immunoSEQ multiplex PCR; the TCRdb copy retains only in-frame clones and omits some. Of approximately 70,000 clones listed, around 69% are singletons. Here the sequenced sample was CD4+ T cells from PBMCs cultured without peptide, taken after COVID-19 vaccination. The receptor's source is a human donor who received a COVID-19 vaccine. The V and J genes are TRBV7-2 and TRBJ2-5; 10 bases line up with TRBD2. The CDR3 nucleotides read TGTGCCAGCAGCTCCGTCAGAAGCGGGGGGGTTATCCAGTACTTC. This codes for CASSSVRSGGVIQYF.